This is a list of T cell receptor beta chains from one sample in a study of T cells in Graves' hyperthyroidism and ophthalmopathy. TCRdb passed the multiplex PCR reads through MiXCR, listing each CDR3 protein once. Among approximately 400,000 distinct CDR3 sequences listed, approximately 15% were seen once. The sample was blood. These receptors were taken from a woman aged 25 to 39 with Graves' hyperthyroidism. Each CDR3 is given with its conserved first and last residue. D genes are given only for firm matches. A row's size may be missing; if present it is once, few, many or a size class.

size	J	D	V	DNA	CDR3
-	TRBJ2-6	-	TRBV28	TGTGCCAGCAGCCGGCGGAGTGGGGCTGGGGCCAACGTCCTGACTTTC	CASSRRSGAGANVLTF
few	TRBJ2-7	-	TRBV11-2	TGTGCCAGCAGCTTAGGGCTGGGACTCACCTACGAGCAGTACTTC	CASSLGLGLTYEQYF
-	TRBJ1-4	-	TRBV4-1	TGCGCCAGCAGCCCCCTGGACGACGGTGAAAAACTGTTTTTT	CASSPLDDGEKLFF
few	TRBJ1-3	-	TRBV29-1	TGCAGCGTTGAACAGGGAGCTGGAAACACCATATATTTT	CSVEQGAGNTIYF
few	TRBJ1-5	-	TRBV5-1	TGCGCCAGCATTTTTCAGCCCCAGCATTTT	CASIFQPQHF
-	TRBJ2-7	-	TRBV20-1	TGCAGTGCGGAAGAGGGGGGGAGGTACGAGCAGTACTTC	CSAEEGGRYEQYF
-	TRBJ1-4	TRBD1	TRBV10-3	TGTGCCATCAGCCGGGACAGGGGGGACGAAAAACTGTTTTTT	CAISRDRGDEKLFF
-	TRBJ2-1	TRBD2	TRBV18	TGTGCCAGCTCACCAGCTAGCGGGACAATCGATGAGCAGTTCTTC	CASSPASGTIDEQFF
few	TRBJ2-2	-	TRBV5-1	TGCGCCAGCAGTATCAGTTCGGGGGTGAACACCGGGGAGCTGTTTTTT	CASSISSGVNTGELFF
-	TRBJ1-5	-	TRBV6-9	TGTGCCAGCAGTTACTTCGTAGGTGCGGCCAATCAGCCCCAGCATTTT	CASSYFVGAANQPQHF
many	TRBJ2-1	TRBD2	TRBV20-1	TGCAGTGCTAGAGAGGGGGTAACCGGGACTAGCGGCAACAATGAGCAGTTCTTC	CSAREGVTGTSGNNEQFF
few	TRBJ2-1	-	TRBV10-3	TGTGCCATCAGTAAGCTAACTCAGGGCCCTATCAACGATGAGCAGTTCTTC	CAISKLTQGPINDEQFF